This T cell receptor (beta chain) was retrieved from a study of T-cell memory formation after mild COVID-19. From the 5' RACE reads, TCRdb called clonotypes with MiXCR, one entry per CDR3 protein. Among 100,000 to 150,000 distinct CDR3 sequences listed, about a sixth were seen once. This CDR3 is built from 12 residues. The V gene's germline CDR1 is DFQATT and CDR2 SNEGSKA (reference sequence). Trimming took off 5 bases at V and 4 bases at J, with 11 bases between the two ends. On this clonotype itself: Antigen unknown.

Broader study findings: The pre-infection memory compartment contained some responding clones, suggesting cross-reactive memory joined. Contracting CD8+ clones were enriched in EMRA, CD4+ mainly in CM and EM.

J is TRBJ1-1 and V is TRBV20-1; D call uncertain. Sequencing was performed on PBMCs or a T cell subset sorted from them (not recorded which). This receptor was obtained from a man aged 18 to 30 who had mild COVID-19 (a few samples of this study predate the infection). Cell type and time point are not known. The CDR3 here is CSAVPGFTEAFF. In nucleotides, the CDR3 is TGCAGTGCTGTCCCGGGGTTCACTGAAGCTTTCTTT.